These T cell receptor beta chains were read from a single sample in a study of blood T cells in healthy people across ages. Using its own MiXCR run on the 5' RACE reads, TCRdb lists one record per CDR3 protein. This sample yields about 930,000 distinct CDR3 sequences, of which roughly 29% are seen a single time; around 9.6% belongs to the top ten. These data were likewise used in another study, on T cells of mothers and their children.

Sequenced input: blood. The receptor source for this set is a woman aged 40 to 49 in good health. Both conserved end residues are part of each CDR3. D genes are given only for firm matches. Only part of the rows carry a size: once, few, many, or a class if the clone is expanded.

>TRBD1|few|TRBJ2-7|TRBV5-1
TGCGCCAGCAGTCTGGACAGGGGGCAAGGGTACGAGCAGTACTTC
CASSLDRGQGYEQYF
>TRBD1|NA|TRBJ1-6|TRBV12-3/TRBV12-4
TGTGCCAGCAGTTGGGGAAAGACAGGGGGTCGTTCACCCCTCCACTTT
CASSWGKTGGRSPLHF
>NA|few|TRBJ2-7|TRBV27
TGTGCCAGCGGCCTCGGACTATCCTACGAGCAGTACTTC
CASGLGLSYEQYF
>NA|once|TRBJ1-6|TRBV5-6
TGTGCCAGCAGCTCCGGGGCTTGCTCACCCCTCCACTTT
CASSSGACSPLHF
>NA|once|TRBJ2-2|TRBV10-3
TGTGCCATCAGTGAAGGGGCTAGAGACTCCGGGGAGCTGTTTTTT
CAISEGARDSGELFF
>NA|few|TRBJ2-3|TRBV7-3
TGTGCCAGCAGCCCAGGGCGTGGGGGGCAGTATTTT
CASSPGRGGQYF
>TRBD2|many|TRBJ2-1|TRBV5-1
TGCGCCAGCAGCTTGGGTAGCGGGAACTCCTACAATGAGCAGTTCTTC
CASSLGSGNSYNEQFF
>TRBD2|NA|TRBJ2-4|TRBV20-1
TGCAGTGCTAGTGGATCGGGACTAGCGGGGGGGAGAGCCAAAAACATTCAGTACTTC
CSASGSGLAGGRAKNIQYF
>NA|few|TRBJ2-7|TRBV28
TGTGCCAGCAGTTTTCAGGGGCGGAGGGCCTACGAGCAGTACTTC
CASSFQGRRAYEQYF
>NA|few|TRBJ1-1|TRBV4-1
TGCGCCAGCAGCCAAGACCCAGGGTTAGCCACTGAAGCTTTCTTT
CASSQDPGLATEAFF
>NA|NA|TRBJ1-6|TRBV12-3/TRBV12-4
TGTGCCACCAGTAATCAAGGGGATACTTCACCCCTCCACTTT
CATSNQGDTSPLHF
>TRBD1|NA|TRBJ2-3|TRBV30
TGTGCCTGGACCGGGACAGTTGGCACAGATACGCAGTATTTT
CAWTGTVGTDTQYF
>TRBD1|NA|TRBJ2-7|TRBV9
TGTGCCAGCAGCAGTTGGAGGACAGGGAACTACGAGCAGTACTTC
CASSSWRTGNYEQYF
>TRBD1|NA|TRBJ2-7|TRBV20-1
TGCAGTGCTCAAACCGGGACAGGGAGCTCCTACGAGCAGTACTTC
CSAQTGTGSSYEQYF
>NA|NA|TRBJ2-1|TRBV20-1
TGCAGTGCTAGACTGCCGGGGACCTTCGTGGATGAGCAGTTCTTC
CSARLPGTFVDEQFF
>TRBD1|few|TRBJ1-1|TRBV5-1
TGCGCCAGCAGCTTAGGGACAGGGGGCCGGTGGAACACTGAAGCTTTCTTT
CASSLGTGGRWNTEAFF
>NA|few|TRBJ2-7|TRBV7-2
TGTGCCAGCAGCCCCGTGGACAGCTCCTACGAGCAGTACTTC
CASSPVDSSYEQYF
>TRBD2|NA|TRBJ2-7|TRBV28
TGTGCCAGCAGGGCGGGGGGGGCCTACGAGCAGTACTTC
CASRAGGAYEQYF
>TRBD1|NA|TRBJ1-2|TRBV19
TGTGCCAGTAGTATCTTGGGGACAGCCTATGGCTACACCTTC
CASSILGTAYGYTF
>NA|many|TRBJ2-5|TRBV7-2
TGTGCCAGCAGCTTAGCCGGACTGGGAAAAGAGACCCAGTACTTC
CASSLAGLGKETQYF
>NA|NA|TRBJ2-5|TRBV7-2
TGTGCCAGCGGCTTAGGAGGGGCCCGGGAGACCCAGTACTTC
CASGLGGARETQYF
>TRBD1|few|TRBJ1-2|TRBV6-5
TGTGCCAGCAGTTACGCCCAGACAGGGGCTAACTATGGCTACACCTTC
CASSYAQTGANYGYTF
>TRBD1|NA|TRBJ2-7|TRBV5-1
TGCGCCAGCAGCTCGGTGACAGGGACACAATCCTACGAGCAGTACTTC
CASSSVTGTQSYEQYF
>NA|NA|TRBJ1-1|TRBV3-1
TGTGCCAGCAGCCCCCTGGGGAAGAACACTGAAGCTTTCTTT
CASSPLGKNTEAFF
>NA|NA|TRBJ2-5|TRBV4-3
TGCGCCAGCAGCCACGAGCCGGCCGGTGGAGAGACCCAGTACTTC
CASSHEPAGGETQYF
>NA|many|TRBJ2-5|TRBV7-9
TGTGCCAGCAGCTCTACCGGGACACAAGAGACCCAGTACTTC
CASSSTGTQETQYF
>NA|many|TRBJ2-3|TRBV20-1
TGCAGTGCTAGAGATCGGGCAGATACGCAGTATTTT
CSARDRADTQYF
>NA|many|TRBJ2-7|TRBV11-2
TGTGCCAGCAGCTTAGGCCACAGGGTAAACGAGCAGTACTTC
CASSLGHRVNEQYF
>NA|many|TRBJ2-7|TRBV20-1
TGCAGTGCCCAGGGTGTGTTGGGTTACGAGCAGTACTTC
CSAQGVLGYEQYF
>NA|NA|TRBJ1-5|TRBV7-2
TGTGCCAGCAGCTTAGCCCCCGACGATTATCAGCCCCAGCATTTT
CASSLAPDDYQPQHF
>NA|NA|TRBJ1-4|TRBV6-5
TGTGCCAGCAGCCCAAAGAGGGTTGAAAAACTGTTTTTT
CASSPKRVEKLFF
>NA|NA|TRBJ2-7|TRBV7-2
TGTGCCAGCAGCTTAGTTTTACAGACGGGGTCCTACGAGCAGTACTTC
CASSLVLQTGSYEQYF
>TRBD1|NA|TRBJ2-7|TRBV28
TGTGCCAGCAGTTTATACGGACAGGGGTCCTACGAGCAGTACTTC
CASSLYGQGSYEQYF
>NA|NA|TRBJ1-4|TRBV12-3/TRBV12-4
TGTGCCAGCAGTCCCCTTATGGATGAAAAACTGGTTTTT
CASSPLMDEKLVF
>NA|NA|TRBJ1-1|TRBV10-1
TGCGCCAGCAGTGAGATACGGATGAACACTGAAGCTTTCTTT
CASSEIRMNTEAFF
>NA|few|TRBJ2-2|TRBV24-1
TGTGCCACCAGTCCTACCCAGGTCGGGGAGCTGTTTTTT
CATSPTQVGELFF
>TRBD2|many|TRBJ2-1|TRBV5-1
TGCGCCAGCAGCTTGTTTCGGGGGGAATACAATGAGCAGTTCTTC
CASSLFRGEYNEQFF
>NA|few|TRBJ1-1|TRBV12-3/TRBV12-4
TGTGCCAGCAGTCATAGGACCGCCAGGAACACTGAAGCTTTCTTT
CASSHRTARNTEAFF
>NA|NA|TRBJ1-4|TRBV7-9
TGTGTCAGCAGGAAAGGAGATTTCAATGAAAAACTGTTTTTT
CVSRKGDFNEKLFF
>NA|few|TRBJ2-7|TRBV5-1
TGCGCCAGCAGCCTAAGGCAGGGGTTACTAAACTCCCACTACGAGCAGTACTTC
CASSLRQGLLNSHYEQYF
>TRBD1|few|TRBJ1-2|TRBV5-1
TGCGCCAGCAGTGAGATGGACAGGGTTGGTGGCTACACCTTC
CASSEMDRVGGYTF
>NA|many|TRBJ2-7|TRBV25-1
TGTGCCAGCAGTGAAACGACAGTAAACTACGAGCAGTACTTC
CASSETTVNYEQYF
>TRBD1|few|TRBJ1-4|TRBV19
TGTGCCAGTAAGACAGGGGTAAATGAAAAACTGTTTTTT
CASKTGVNEKLFF
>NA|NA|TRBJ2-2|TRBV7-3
TGTGCCAGCAGCTTAATATTTAACACCGGGGAGCTGTTTTTT
CASSLIFNTGELFF
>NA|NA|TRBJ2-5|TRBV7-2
TGTGCCAGCAGCTCAGGGTCTTCCGAGACCCAGTACTTC
CASSSGSSETQYF
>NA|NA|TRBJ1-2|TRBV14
TGTGCCAGCAGCCAAGCCGCCCCCTGGGTTGGGTCCAACACCTTC
CASSQAAPWVGSNTF
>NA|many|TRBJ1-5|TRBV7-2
TGTGCCAGCAGCTTAGCGTCCGGGGGCGGAAATCAGCCCCAGCATTTT
CASSLASGGGNQPQHF
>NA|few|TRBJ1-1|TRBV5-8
TGTGCCAGCAGCTTGGGACTGGCGGTGAACACTGAAGCTTTCTTT
CASSLGLAVNTEAFF
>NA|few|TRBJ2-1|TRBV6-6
TGTGCCAGCAGCGACCCCAGGGGTAACTCCTACAATGAGCAGTTCTTC
CASSDPRGNSYNEQFF
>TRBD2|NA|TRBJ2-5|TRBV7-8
TGTGCCAGCAGCTTAGATTGGGGGGGGACTTTCGACGGGGAGACCCAGTACTTC
CASSLDWGGTFDGETQYF